This T cell receptor beta chain was recorded in a study of blood T cell repertoires in COVID-19. Turning to the study itself: COVID-19 samples, acute and convalescent, were from the United States, Italy and Spain. PBMCs, B-cell-depleted T cells, or T cells provided the cDNA or gDNA that made up the material.

Germline V gene lookup returns CDR1 SEHNR and CDR2 FQNEAQ (reference sequence). CDR3 length: 13 amino acids. V was pared by 5 bases and J by 13 bases, with 5 bases of the junction left unmatched. Enrollment of patients from Seattle took place during active infection, with longitudinal follow-up. Using immunoSEQ multiplex PCR, the repertoire was profiled, and TCRdb retains in-frame clones only, with some absent. The table has approximately 500,000 clones, about 89% seen once. Sequences were obtained from peripheral blood. The sequence derives from a woman aged 45-65 years with COVID-19, enrolled during active disease. The chain couples TRBV7-9 to TRBJ2-1, with 13 bases that match TRBD2. CDR3 nucleotide sequence: TGTGCCAGCAGCCTAGGACTAGCGGGGGCCCAGTTCTTC. It yields the protein CASSLGLAGAQFF. The full variable domain, with the rest looked up from reference TRBV7-9 and TRBJ2-1, is DTGVSQNPRHKITKRGQNVTFRCDPISEHNRLYWYRQTLGQGPEFLTYFQNEAQLEKSRLLSDRFSAERPKGSFSTLEIQRTEQGDSAMYLCASSLGLAGAQFFGPGTRLTVL.